This TCR beta chain was captured in a study of molecular identifiers for immune sequencing clone quantification. Study findings and constraints: Clone sizes that are highly expanded could be underestimated when identical TCR molecules share a barcode.

Details on this clonotype: Its cognate antigen is unknown.

Via MiXCR, TCRdb re-called the PCR reads, giving one row per CDR3 protein. The data hold fewer than 350,000 distinct CDR3 sequences, with roughly 23% observed a single time. Germline values: CDR1 DFQATT, CDR2 SNEGSKA (reference sequence). CDR3 size: 14 residues. The trim removed 3 bases at V and 4 bases at J, leaving 6 bases unmatched. Sequencing libraries of naive CD8 cells derived from around 20,000 to 1,000,000 sorted cells with 10%, 30% or 50% RNA. CD8+CD4-CCR7+CD45RA+ sorting gave the naive CD8 T cells. Material: naive CD8+ T cells from blood, with Jurkat cell RNA spiked in. This sample's subset: FACS-sorted CD8+CD4-CCR7+CD45RA+ naive T cells. The TCR originated in a human donor in good health. Some libraries in this study had Jurkat cell RNA spiked in. This chain uses TRBV20-1 with TRBJ2-3, with TRBD2 identical over 8 bases. CDR3 sequence: CSASSGIGADTQYF. The CDR3 DNA reads as TGCAGTGCTAGTAGCGGGATCGGCGCAGATACGCAGTATTTT.